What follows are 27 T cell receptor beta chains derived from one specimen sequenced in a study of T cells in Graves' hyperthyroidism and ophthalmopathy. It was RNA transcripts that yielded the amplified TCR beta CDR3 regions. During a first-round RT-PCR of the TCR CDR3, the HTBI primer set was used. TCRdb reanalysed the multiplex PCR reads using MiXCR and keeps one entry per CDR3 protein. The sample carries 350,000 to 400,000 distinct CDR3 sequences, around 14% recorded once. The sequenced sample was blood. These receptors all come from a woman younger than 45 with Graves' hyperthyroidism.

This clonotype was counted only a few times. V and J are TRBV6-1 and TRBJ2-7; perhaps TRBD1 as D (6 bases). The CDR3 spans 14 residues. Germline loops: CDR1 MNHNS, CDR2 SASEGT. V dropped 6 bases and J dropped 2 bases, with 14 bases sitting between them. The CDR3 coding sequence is TGTGCCAGCAGGACGGACAGCCGGACCTACGAGCAGTACTTC. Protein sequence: CASRTDSRTYEQYF.

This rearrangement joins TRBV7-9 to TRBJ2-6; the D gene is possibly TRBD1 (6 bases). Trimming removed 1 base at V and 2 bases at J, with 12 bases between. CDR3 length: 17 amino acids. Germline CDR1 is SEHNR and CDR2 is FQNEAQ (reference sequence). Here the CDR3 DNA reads TGTGCCAGCAGCTTAGAAACAGGGACGGCTGGGGCCAACGTCCTGACTTTC. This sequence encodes CASSLETGTAGANVLTF.

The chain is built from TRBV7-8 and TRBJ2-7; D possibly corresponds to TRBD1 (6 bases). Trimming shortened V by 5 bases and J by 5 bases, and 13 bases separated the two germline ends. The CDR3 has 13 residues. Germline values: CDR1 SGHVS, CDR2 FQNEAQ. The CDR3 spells CASSRVQGNEQYF. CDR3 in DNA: TGTGCCAGCAGCCGAGTACAGGGAAACGAGCAGTACTTC.

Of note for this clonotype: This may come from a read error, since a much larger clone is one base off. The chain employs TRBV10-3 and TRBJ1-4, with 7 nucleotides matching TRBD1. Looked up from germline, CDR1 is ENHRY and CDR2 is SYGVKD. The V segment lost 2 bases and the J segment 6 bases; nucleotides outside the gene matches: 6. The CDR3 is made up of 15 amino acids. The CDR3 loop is CAISEAGTVDEKLFF. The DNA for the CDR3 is TGTGCCATCAGTGAGGCCGGGACAGTCGATGAAAAACTGTTTTTT.

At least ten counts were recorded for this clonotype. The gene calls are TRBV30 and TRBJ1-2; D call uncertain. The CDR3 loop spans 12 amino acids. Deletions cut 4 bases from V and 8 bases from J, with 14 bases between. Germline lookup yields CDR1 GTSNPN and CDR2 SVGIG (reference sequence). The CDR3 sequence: CAWNKDLGGYTF. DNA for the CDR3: TGTGCCTGGAACAAGGATTTGGGAGGCTACACCTTC.

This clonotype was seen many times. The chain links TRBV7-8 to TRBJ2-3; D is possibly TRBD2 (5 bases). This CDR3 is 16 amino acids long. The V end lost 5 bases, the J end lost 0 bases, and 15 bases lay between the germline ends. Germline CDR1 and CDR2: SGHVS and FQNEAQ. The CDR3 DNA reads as TGTGCCAGCAGCCCCCGGGGTGCGGCGAGCACAGATACGCAGTATTTT. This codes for CASSPRGAASTDTQYF.

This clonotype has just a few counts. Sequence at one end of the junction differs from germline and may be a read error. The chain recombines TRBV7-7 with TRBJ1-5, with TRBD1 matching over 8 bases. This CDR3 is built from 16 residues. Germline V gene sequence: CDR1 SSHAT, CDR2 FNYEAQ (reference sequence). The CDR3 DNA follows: TGTGCTAGCAGCTTGGGGACAGGTTTGAGCAATCAGCCCCAGCATTTT. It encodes CASSLGTGLSNQPQHF.

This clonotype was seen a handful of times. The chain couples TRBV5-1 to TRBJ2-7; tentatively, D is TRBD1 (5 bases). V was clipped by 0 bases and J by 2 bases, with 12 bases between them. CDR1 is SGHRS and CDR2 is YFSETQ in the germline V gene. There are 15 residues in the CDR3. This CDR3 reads CASSLGKSGPYEQYF. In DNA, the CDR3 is TGCGCCAGCAGCTTGGGTAAGTCAGGGCCCTACGAGCAGTACTTC. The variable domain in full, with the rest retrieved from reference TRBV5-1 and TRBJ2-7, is KAGVTQTPRYLIKTRGQQVTLSCSPISGHRSVSWYQQTPGQGLQFLFEYFSETQRNKGNFPGRFSGRQFSNSRSEMNVSTLELGDSALYLCASSLGKSGPYEQYFGPGTRLTVT.

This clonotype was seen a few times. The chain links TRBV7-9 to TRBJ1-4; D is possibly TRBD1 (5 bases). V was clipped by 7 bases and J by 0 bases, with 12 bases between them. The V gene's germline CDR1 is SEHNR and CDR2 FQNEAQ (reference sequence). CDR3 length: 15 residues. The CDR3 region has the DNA TGTGCCAGCACCCCTCCAGGGACAACTAATGAAAAACTGTTTTTT. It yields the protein CASTPPGTTNEKLFF.

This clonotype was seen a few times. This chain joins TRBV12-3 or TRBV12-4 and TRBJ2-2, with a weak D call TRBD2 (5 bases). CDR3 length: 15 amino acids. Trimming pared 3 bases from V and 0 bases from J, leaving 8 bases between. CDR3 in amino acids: CASSFSGSNTGELFF. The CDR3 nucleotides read TGTGCCAGCAGTTTTTCGGGGTCGAACACCGGGGAGCTGTTTTTT.

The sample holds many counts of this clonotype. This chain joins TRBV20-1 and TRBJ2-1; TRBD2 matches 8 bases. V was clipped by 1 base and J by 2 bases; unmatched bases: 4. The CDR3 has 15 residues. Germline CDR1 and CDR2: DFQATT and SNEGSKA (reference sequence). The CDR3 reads CSARVGGRTYNEQFF. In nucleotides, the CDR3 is TGCAGTGCTAGAGTGGGCGGGAGGACCTACAATGAGCAGTTCTTC.

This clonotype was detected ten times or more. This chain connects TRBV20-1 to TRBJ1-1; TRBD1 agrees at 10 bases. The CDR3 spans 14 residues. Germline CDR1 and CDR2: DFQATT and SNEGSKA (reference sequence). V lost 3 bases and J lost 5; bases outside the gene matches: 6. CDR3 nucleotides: TGCAGTGCTAGGACAGGGGGCTGGGATACTGAAGCTTTCTTT. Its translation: CSARTGGWDTEAFF.

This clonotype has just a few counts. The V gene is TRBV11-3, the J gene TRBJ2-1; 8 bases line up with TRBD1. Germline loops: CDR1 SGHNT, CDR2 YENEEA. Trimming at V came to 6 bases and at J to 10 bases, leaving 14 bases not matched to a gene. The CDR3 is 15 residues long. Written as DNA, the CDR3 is TGTGCCAGCAGTTTTAGAACAGGGGGGCTTACCGAGCAGTTCTTC. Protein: CASSFRTGGLTEQFF.

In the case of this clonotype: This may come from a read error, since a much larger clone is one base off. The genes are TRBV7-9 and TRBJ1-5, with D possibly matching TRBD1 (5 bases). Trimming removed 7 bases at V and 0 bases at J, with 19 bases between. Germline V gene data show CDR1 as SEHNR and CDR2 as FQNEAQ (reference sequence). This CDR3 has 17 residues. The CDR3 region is CASTPRSGGDSNQPQHF. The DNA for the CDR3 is TGTGCCAGCACCCCCCGGTCGGGGGGGGATAGCAATCAGCCCCAGCATTTT.

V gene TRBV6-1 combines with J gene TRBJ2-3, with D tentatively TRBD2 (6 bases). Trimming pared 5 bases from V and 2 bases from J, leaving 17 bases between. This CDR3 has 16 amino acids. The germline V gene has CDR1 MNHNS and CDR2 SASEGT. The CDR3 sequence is CASSPSGRAYTDTQYF. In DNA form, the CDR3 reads TGTGCCAGCAGTCCCAGCGGGCGGGCCTACACAGATACGCAGTATTTT.

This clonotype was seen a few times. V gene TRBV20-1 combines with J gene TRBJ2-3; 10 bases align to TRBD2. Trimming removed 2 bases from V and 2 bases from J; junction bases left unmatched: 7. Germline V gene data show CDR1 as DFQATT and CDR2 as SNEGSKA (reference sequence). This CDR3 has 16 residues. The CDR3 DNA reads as TGCAGTGCTAGAAGCTGGACTAGCGGAAACACAGATACGCAGTATTTT. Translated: CSARSWTSGNTDTQYF.

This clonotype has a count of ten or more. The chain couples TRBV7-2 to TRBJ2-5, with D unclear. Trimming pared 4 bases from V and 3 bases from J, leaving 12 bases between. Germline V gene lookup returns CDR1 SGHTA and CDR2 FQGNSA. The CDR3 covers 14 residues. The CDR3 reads CASSSGLWKETQYF. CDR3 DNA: TGTGCCAGCAGCTCCGGGTTATGGAAAGAGACCCAGTACTTC.

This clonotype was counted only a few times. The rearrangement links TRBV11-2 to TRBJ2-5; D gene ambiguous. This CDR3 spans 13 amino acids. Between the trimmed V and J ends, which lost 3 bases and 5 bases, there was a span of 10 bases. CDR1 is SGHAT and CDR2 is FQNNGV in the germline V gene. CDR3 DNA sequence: TGTGCCAGCAGCTTCGAAGCCGCGGAGACCCAGTACTTC. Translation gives CASSFEAAETQYF.

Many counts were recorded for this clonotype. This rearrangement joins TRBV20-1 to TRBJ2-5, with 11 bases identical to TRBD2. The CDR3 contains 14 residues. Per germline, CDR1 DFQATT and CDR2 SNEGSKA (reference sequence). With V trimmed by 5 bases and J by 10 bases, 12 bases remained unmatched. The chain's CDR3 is CSADSGRAKADQYF. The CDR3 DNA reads TGCAGTGCTGATAGCGGGAGGGCCAAGGCAGACCAGTACTTC.

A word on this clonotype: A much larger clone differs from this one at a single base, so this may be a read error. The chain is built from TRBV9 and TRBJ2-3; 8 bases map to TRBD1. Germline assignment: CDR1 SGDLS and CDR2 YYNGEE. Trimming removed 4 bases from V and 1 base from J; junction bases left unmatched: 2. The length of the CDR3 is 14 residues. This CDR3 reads CASSKTGGTDTQYF. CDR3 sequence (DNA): TGTGCCAGCAGCAAGACAGGGGGCACAGATACGCAGTATTTT.

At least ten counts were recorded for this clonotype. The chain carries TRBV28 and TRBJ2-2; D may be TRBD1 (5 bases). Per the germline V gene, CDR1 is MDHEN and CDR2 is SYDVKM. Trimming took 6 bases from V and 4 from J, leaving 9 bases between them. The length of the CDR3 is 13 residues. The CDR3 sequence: CASSPRVTGELFF. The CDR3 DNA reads TGTGCCAGCAGCCCCAGGGTCACCGGGGAGCTGTTTTTT.

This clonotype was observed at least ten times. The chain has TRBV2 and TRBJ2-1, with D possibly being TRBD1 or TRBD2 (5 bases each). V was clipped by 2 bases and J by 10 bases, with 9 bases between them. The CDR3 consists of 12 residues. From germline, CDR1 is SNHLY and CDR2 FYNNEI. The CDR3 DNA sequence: TGTGCCAGCAGTGAATCGGGGCGGGAGCAGTTCTTC. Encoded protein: CASSESGREQFF. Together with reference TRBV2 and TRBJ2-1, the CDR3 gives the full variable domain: EPEVTQTPSHQVTQMGQEVILRCVPISNHLYFYWYRQILGQKVEFLVSFYNNEISEKSEIFDDQFSVERPDGSNFTLKIRSTKLEDSAMYFCASSESGREQFFGPGTRLTVL.

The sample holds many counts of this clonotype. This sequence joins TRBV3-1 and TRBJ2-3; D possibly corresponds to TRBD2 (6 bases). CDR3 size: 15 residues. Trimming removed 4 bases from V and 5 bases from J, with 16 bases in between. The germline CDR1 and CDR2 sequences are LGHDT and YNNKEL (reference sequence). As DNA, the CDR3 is TGTGCCAGCAGCCCCCGCGGCGGGAACGGAGATACGCAGTATTTT. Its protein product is CASSPRGGNGDTQYF.

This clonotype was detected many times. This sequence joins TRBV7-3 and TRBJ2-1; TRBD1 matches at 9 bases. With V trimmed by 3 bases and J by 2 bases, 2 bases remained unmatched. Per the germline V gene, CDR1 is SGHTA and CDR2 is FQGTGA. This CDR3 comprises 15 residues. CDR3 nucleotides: TGTGCCAGCAGCTTTTACAGGGGGCCCTACAATGAGCAGTTCTTC. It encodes CASSFYRGPYNEQFF. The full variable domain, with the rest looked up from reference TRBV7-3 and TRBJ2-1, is GAGVSQTPSNKVTEKGKYVELRCDPISGHTALYWYRQSLGQGPEFLIYFQGTGAADDSGLPNDRFFAVRPEGSVSTLKIQRTERGDSAVYLCASSFYRGPYNEQFFGPGTRLTVL.

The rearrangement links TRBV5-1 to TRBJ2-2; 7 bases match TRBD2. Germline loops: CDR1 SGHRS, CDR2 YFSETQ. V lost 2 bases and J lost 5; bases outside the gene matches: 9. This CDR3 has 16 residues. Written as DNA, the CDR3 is TGCGCCAGCAGCTTTGAGGTGCCGGGGGGAACCGGGGAGCTGTTTTTT. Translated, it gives CASSFEVPGGTGELFF. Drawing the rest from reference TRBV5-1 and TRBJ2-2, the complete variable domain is KAGVTQTPRYLIKTRGQQVTLSCSPISGHRSVSWYQQTPGQGLQFLFEYFSETQRNKGNFPGRFSGRQFSNSRSEMNVSTLELGDSALYLCASSFEVPGGTGELFFGEGSRLTVL.

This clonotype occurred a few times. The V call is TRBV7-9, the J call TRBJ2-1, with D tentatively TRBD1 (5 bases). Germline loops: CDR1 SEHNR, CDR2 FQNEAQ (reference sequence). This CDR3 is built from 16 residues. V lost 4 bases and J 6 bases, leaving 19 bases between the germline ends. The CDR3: CASSSKGNHQVNEQFF. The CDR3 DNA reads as TGTGCCAGCAGCTCAAAGGGGAACCACCAGGTCAATGAGCAGTTCTTC. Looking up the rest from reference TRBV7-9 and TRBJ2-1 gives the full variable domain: DTGVSQNPRHKITKRGQNVTFRCDPISEHNRLYWYRQTLGQGPEFLTYFQNEAQLEKSRLLSDRFSAERPKGSFSTLEIQRTEQGDSAMYLCASSSKGNHQVNEQFFGPGTRLTVL.

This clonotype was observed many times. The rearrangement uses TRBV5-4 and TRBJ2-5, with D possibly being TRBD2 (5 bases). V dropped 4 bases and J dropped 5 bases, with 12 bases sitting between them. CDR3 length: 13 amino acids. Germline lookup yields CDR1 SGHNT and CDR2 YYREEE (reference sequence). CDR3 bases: TGTGCCAGCAGCGGAGGACTGGAGGAGACCCAGTACTTC. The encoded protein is CASSGGLEETQYF.